This T cell receptor (beta chain) was found in a study of control samples from healthy donors and cancer patients. The assay was immunoSEQ multiplex PCR, and TCRdb's table has in-frame clones only and misses some. The data contain about 130,000 clones, approximately 90% of them singletons. This CDR3 region has 13 residues. The V end was cut by 5 bases, the J end by 7 bases, with 14 bases between. The origin of this receptor is a man aged 18 to 29 in good health. V and J are TRBV12-3 or TRBV12-4 and TRBJ1-2; TRBD1 might be the D (6 bases). Sequences were obtained from blood. DNA of the CDR3: TGTGCCAGCAGTCCTACAGGGATGACTGGCTACACCTTC. Its translation is CASSPTGMTGYTF.